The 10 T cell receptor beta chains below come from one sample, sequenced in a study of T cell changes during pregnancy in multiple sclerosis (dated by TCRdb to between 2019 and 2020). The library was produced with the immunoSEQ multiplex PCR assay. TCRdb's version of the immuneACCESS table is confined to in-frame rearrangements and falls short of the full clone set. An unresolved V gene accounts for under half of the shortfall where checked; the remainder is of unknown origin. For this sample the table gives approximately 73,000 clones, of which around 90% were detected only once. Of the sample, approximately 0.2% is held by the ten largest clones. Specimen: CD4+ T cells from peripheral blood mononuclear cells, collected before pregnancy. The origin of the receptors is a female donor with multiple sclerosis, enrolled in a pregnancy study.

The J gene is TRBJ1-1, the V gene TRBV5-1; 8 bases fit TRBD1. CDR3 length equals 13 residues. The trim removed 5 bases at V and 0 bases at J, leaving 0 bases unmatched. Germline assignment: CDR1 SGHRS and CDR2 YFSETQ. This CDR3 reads CASRDRVNTEAFF. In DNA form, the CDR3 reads TGCGCCAGCAGGGACAGGGTGAACACTGAAGCTTTCTTT.

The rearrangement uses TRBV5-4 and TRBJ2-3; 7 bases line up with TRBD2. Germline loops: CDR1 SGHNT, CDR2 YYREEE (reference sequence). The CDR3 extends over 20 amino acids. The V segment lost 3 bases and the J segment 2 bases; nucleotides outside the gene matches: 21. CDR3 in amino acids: CASSSPAGTTPLAHTDTQYF. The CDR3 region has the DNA TGTGCCAGCAGCTCTCCCGCCGGGACTACCCCGTTAGCCCACACAGATACGCAGTATTTT.

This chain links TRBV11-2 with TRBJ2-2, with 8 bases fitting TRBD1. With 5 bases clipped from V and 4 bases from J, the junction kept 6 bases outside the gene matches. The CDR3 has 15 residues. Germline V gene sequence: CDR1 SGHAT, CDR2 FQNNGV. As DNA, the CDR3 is TGTGCCAGCAGCACGACAGGGGTGAGCACCGGGGAGCTGTTTTTT. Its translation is CASSTTGVSTGELFF.

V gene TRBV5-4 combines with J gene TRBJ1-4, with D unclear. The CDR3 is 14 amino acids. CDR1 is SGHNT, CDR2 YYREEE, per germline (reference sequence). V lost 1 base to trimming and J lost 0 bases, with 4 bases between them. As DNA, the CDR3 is TGTGCCAGCAGCTTGTATGCAACTAATGAAAAACTGTTTTTT. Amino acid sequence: CASSLYATNEKLFF.

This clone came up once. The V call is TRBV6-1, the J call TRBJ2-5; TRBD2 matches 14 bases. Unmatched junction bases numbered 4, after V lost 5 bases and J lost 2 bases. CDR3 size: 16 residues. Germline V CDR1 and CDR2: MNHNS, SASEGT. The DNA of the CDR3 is TGTGCCAGCAGTCAAGGACTAGCGGGGGGTCAAGAGACCCAGTACTTC. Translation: CASSQGLAGGQETQYF.

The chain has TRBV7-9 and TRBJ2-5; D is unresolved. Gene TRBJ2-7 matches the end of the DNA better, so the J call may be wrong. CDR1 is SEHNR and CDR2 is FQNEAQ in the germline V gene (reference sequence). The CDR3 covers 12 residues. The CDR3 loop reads CASSLGYHEQYF. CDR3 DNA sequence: TGTGCCAGCAGCCTAGGTTACCACGAGCAGTACTTC.

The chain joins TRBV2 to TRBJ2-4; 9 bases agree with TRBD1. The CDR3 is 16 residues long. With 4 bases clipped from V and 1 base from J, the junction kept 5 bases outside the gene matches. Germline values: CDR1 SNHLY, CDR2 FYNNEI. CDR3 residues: CASSGDRAGAKNIQYF. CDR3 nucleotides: TGTGCCAGCAGTGGGGACAGGGCTGGGGCCAAAAACATTCAGTACTTC.

The CDR3 spells CASSYSRAGGETQYF. The CDR3 DNA reads as TGTGCCAGCAGTTACTCAAGAGCAGGGGGGGAGACCCAGTACTTC. This sequence joins TRBV6-6 and TRBJ2-5; TRBD1 might be the D (7 bases). The CDR3 loop spans 15 amino acids. Trimming took off 0 bases at V and 5 bases at J, with 13 bases between the two ends. From germline, CDR1 is MNHNY and CDR2 SVGAGI (reference sequence).

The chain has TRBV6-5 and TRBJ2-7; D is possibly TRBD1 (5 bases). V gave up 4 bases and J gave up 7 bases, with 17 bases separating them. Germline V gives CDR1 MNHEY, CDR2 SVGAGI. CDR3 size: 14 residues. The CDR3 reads CASSSRGAPREQYF. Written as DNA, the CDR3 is TGTGCCAGCAGTTCCCGTGGGGCCCCTAGAGAGCAGTACTTC.

In nucleotides, the CDR3 is TGTGCCAGCCGACCGGGGGTCTTCACAGATACGCAGTATTTT. Translating gives CASRPGVFTDTQYF. J is TRBJ2-3 and V is TRBV2, with D possibly TRBD2 on 6 matching bases. Trimming removed 8 bases from V and 2 bases from J, with 14 bases in between. Looked up from germline, CDR1 is SNHLY and CDR2 is FYNNEI. The CDR3 is 14 residues long.